What follows are 32 T cell receptor beta chains derived from one specimen sequenced in a study of neurological immune-mediated disorders. TCRdb used MiXCR to reprocess the 5' RACE reads, holding one entry per CDR3 protein. This sample yields 27,000 or so distinct CDR3 sequences, of which approximately 15% are seen a single time; 27% belongs to the top ten. Sequenced sample: PBMCs. These receptors all come from a man in his 70s in good health.

This clonotype appeared many times. The chain is built from TRBV5-1 and TRBJ1-1, with D unresolved. The CDR3 has 13 residues. CDR1 and CDR2 (germline): SGHRS, YFSETQ. The V and J ends lost 0 bases and 0 bases respectively, with 3 bases between them. In DNA, the CDR3 is TGCGCCAGCAGCTTGGCCGTGAACACTGAAGCTTTCTTT. Protein sequence: CASSLAVNTEAFF.

This clonotype occurred many times. The chain is built from TRBV12-3 or TRBV12-4 and TRBJ2-3; D gene ambiguous. The CDR3 spans 12 residues. The V end lost 5 bases, the J end lost 2 bases, and 5 bases lay between the germline ends. The DNA for the CDR3 is TGTGCCAGCAGTCCCCACACAGATACGCAGTATTTT. It specifies CASSPHTDTQYF.

Ten or more counts support this clonotype. CDR3 in amino acids: CASSSNRGPYNEQFF. CDR3 sequence (DNA): TGTGCCAGCAGTTCAAACAGGGGGCCCTACAATGAGCAGTTCTTC. This chain uses TRBV12-3 or TRBV12-4 with TRBJ2-1, with TRBD1 matching 9 bases. With 4 bases clipped from V and 2 bases from J, the junction kept 3 bases outside the gene matches. The CDR3 has 15 amino acids.

At least ten counts were recorded for this clonotype. This chain uses TRBV5-1 with TRBJ1-1, with a tentative D call TRBD1 (6 bases). V lost 4 bases to trimming and J lost 7 bases, with 20 bases between them. Germline V gene lookup returns CDR1 SGHRS and CDR2 YFSETQ. This CDR3 contains 15 residues. CDR3 loop: CASSVEGYLDSEAFF. The CDR3 DNA reads TGCGCCAGCAGCGTGGAAGGGTACTTGGACAGTGAAGCTTTCTTT. The complete variable domain, with remaining parts taken from reference TRBV5-1 and TRBJ1-1, reads KAGVTQTPRYLIKTRGQQVTLSCSPISGHRSVSWYQQTPGQGLQFLFEYFSETQRNKGNFPGRFSGRQFSNSRSEMNVSTLELGDSALYLCASSVEGYLDSEAFFGQGTRLTVV.

In its sample, this clonotype was seen many times. This chain links TRBV4-2 with TRBJ2-7; TRBD1 matches 9 bases. V lost 2 bases to trimming and J lost 3 bases; unmatched junction nucleotides: 8. Germline V gene data show CDR1 as LGHNA and CDR2 as YNFKEQ. This CDR3 is 16 amino acids long. CDR3 sequence: CASSQTGTGRFYEQYF. The CDR3 nucleotides read TGTGCCAGCAGCCAAACCGGGACAGGGAGGTTCTACGAGCAGTACTTC.

This clonotype appeared many times. The chain carries TRBV28 and TRBJ2-2, with D possibly being TRBD1 (6 bases). The CDR3 is made up of 15 amino acids. Germline V lookup: CDR1 MDHEN, CDR2 SYDVKM. V was pared by 4 bases and J by 0 bases, with 9 bases between. The CDR3 loop is CASSSHRANTGELFF. CDR3 DNA: TGTGCCAGCAGTTCCCACAGGGCGAACACCGGGGAGCTGTTTTTT.

This clonotype was counted many times. The chain is built from TRBV5-1 and TRBJ1-2; 7 bases align to TRBD1. CDR3 length: 14 amino acids. The junction had 9 bases not matched to a gene; V was cut back by 4 bases and J by 6 bases. Looked up from germline, CDR1 is SGHRS and CDR2 is YFSETQ. The CDR3 is CASSAGGTADGYTF. The CDR3 DNA reads TGCGCCAGCAGCGCGGGCGGGACAGCCGATGGCTACACCTTC.

This clonotype was counted ten times or more. V and J are TRBV5-1 and TRBJ1-5; D might be TRBD1 (6 bases). Trimming removed 1 base from V and 6 bases from J, with 11 bases in between. This CDR3 contains 14 residues. The V gene's germline CDR1 is SGHRS and CDR2 YFSETQ. CDR3 nucleotides: TGCGCCAGCAGCTTGAAGGGGGATGGTCAGCCCCAGCATTTT. Amino acid sequence: CASSLKGDGQPQHF.

The sample holds many counts of this clonotype. The rearrangement uses TRBV18 and TRBJ2-2, with 7 positions matching TRBD2. CDR1 and CDR2 from the germline V gene are KGHSH and LQKENI. Trimming at V came to 0 bases and at J to 7 bases, leaving 5 bases not matched to a gene. The CDR3 runs to 15 residues. The CDR3 sequence is CASSPPAGANGELFF. CDR3 bases: TGTGCCAGCTCACCACCGGCGGGAGCGAACGGGGAGCTGTTTTTT.

The genes are TRBV7-2 and TRBJ2-1; D gene ambiguous. The germline V gene encodes CDR1 SGHTA and CDR2 FQGNSA. This CDR3 region has 14 residues. The V end lost 1 base, the J end lost 9 bases, and 13 bases lay between the germline ends. The CDR3 nucleotides read TGTGCCAGCAGCTTAGGGTTCAAGGGCAGTGAGCAGTTCTTC. As protein: CASSLGFKGSEQFF. The entire variable domain, with the rest obtained from reference TRBV7-2 and TRBJ2-1, is as follows: GAGVSQSPSNKVTEKGKDVELRCDPISGHTALYWYRQSLGQGLEFLIYFQGNSAPDKSGLPSDRFSAERTGGSVSTLTIQRTQQEDSAVYLCASSLGFKGSEQFFGPGTRLTVL.

This clonotype was seen ten or more times. The chain combines TRBV10-3 with TRBJ2-7; unclear D gene. The CDR3 loop spans 16 amino acids. The germline CDR1 and CDR2 sequences are ENHRY and SYGVKD. Trimming pared 5 bases from V and 3 bases from J, leaving 20 bases between. CDR3 DNA: TGTGCCATCAGTCGATATTCTCGCTTTGGGCTCTACGAGCAGTACTTC. It translates to CAISRYSRFGLYEQYF.

In this sample, this clonotype turned up many times. The genes are TRBV20-1 and TRBJ1-4; 7 bases match TRBD1. CDR1 is DFQATT and CDR2 is SNEGSKA in the germline V gene (reference sequence). With V trimmed by 5 bases and J by 7 bases, 10 bases remained unmatched. This CDR3 spans 14 amino acids. Here the CDR3 DNA reads TGCAGTGCTCCCCCTCAGGGGGGGCGTGAAAAACTGTTTTTT. It specifies CSAPPQGGREKLFF.

The V call is TRBV4-3, the J call TRBJ2-1; 11 bases align to TRBD1. The V segment lost 0 bases and the J segment 8 bases; nucleotides outside the gene matches: 6. This CDR3 has 16 amino acids. Germline V gene data show CDR1 as LGHNA and CDR2 as YSLEER. The CDR3 DNA sequence: TGCGCCAGCAGCCAAGATCCGGGACAGGGGGAATATGAGCAGTTCTTC. Residues: CASSQDPGQGEYEQFF.

Ten or more counts support this clonotype. This sequence joins TRBV24-1 and TRBJ2-6; possible D gene TRBD2, 5 bases. Germline CDR1 KGHDR, CDR2 SFDVKD. V lost 4 bases and J lost 0, with 6 bases in between. The CDR3 sequence is 15 residues long. The CDR3 DNA reads TGTGCCACCAGTGAGGCGGGCTCTGGGGCCAACGTCCTGACTTTC. This gives the protein CATSEAGSGANVLTF.

The chain uses TRBV18 and TRBJ1-5, with 10 positions matching TRBD1. Trimming took 0 bases from V and 5 from J; bases not matched to a gene: 7. Germline lookup yields CDR1 KGHSH and CDR2 LQKENI. The CDR3 length is 17 residues. The CDR3 nucleotides read TGTGCCAGCTCACCACCGGAGACAGGGGGCGCGGATCAGCCCCAGCATTTT. This translates into CASSPPETGGADQPQHF.

Note on this clonotype: One end of the junction is discordant with germline, which a read error may explain. The V and J genes are TRBV7-9 and TRBJ2-5, with TRBD2 as a possible D gene (6 bases). This CDR3 region has 15 residues. Germline CDR1 reads SEHNR; CDR2 reads FQNEAQ (reference sequence). CDR3 DNA sequence: TGTGCCAGCAGCTCTTGGGGAGGACGGGAAGAGACCAAGTACTTC. Translation gives CASSSWGGREETKYF. The entire variable domain, with the rest obtained from reference TRBV7-9 and TRBJ2-5, is as follows: DTGVSQNPRHKITKRGQNVTFRCDPISEHNRLYWYRQTLGQGPEFLTYFQNEAQLEKSRLLSDRFSAERPKGSFSTLEIQRTEQGDSAMYLCASSSWGGREETKYFGPGTRLLVL.

This clonotype was recorded many times. The chain uses TRBV20-1 and TRBJ2-1, with 15 positions matching TRBD2. The CDR3 runs to 17 residues. CDR1 DFQATT and CDR2 SNEGSKA come from the germline V gene (reference sequence). V lost 5 bases and J lost 7; bases outside the gene matches: 12. The CDR3 loop reads CSAFGLAGGPWRNEQFF. The CDR3 DNA reads TGCAGTGCTTTCGGACTAGCGGGGGGGCCTTGGAGAAATGAGCAGTTCTTC.

This clonotype came up many times. The gene calls are TRBV5-1 and TRBJ2-7; 8 nucleotides agree with TRBD1. CDR1 is SGHRS and CDR2 is YFSETQ in the germline V gene. The CDR3 totals 15 residues. The junction had 16 bases not matched to a gene; V was cut back by 7 bases and J by 7 bases. In DNA, the CDR3 is TGCGCCAGCTCGGCACAGACAGGGGCGGTGGAGGAGCAGTACTTC. The encoded protein is CASSAQTGAVEEQYF. Based on the CDR3 plus reference TRBV5-1 and TRBJ2-7, the full variable domain is KAGVTQTPRYLIKTRGQQVTLSCSPISGHRSVSWYQQTPGQGLQFLFEYFSETQRNKGNFPGRFSGRQFSNSRSEMNVSTLELGDSALYLCASSAQTGAVEEQYFGPGTRLTVT.

This clonotype was detected many times. This CDR3 is CASSHSMTGAVTGELFF. The CDR3 bases are TGTGCCAGCTCACACTCCATGACAGGGGCCGTAACCGGGGAGCTGTTTTTT. V is TRBV18 and J is TRBJ2-2, with 8 nucleotides matching TRBD1. Germline CDR1 reads KGHSH; CDR2 reads LQKENI. Trimming at V came to 4 bases and at J to 5 bases, leaving 12 bases not matched to a gene. The CDR3 is 17 residues long. The full variable domain, in which reference TRBV18 and TRBJ2-2 provide the parts outside the CDR3, is NAGVMQNPRHLVRRRGQEARLRCSPMKGHSHVYWYRQLPEEGLKFMVYLQKENIIDESGMPKERFSAEFPKEGPSILRIQQVVRGDSAAYFCASSHSMTGAVTGELFFGEGSRLTVL.

This clonotype was detected many times. The DNA for the CDR3 is TGCAGTGCTAGCCCCAGGGTCGGAGGCTACACCTTC. Protein: CSASPRVGGYTF. The genes are TRBV20-1 and TRBJ1-2; tentative D call: TRBD1 (5 bases). The germline CDR1 and CDR2 sequences are DFQATT and SNEGSKA (reference sequence). Trimming took off 3 bases at V and 8 bases at J, with 13 bases between the two ends. The CDR3 totals 12 residues.

The table lists this clonotype with many counts. This chain connects TRBV19 to TRBJ1-2; D unclear. Trimming took off 0 bases at V and 4 bases at J, with 12 bases between the two ends. CDR3 length equals 15 residues. The germline V gene encodes CDR1 LNHDA and CDR2 SQIVND (reference sequence). The CDR3 loop reads CASSIEEGAAYGYTF. CDR3 coding DNA: TGTGCCAGTAGTATAGAAGAGGGAGCCGCCTATGGCTACACCTTC. The complete variable domain, with remaining parts taken from reference TRBV19 and TRBJ1-2, reads DGGITQSPKYLFRKEGQNVTLSCEQNLNHDAMYWYRQDPGQGLRLIYYSQIVNDFQKGDIAEGYSVSREKKESFPLTVTSAQKNPTAFYLCASSIEEGAAYGYTFGSGTRLTVV.

This clonotype was observed many times. V is TRBV7-9 and J is TRBJ2-7; D remains unclear. Trimming shortened V by 3 bases and J by 7 bases, and 13 bases separated the two germline ends. Germline assignment: CDR1 SEHNR and CDR2 FQNEAQ (reference sequence). This CDR3 contains 13 residues. CDR3 DNA sequence: TGTGCCAGCAGCTTTTCAGGACCCCTGGAGCAGTACTTC. Translating it yields CASSFSGPLEQYF.

The chain combines TRBV5-1 with TRBJ1-1; TRBD1 agrees at 7 bases. J lost 7 bases, V lost 6 bases, and 9 bases had no gene match. CDR1 is SGHRS and CDR2 is YFSETQ in the germline V gene. The CDR3 extends over 13 amino acids. The CDR3 protein is CASILRDSFEAFF. The CDR3 coding sequence is TGCGCCAGCATCCTCCGGGACAGTTTTGAAGCTTTCTTT.

In its sample, this clonotype was seen many times. The chain is built from TRBV10-3 and TRBJ1-1; TRBD1 might be the D (5 bases). V lost 6 bases and J lost 0, with 11 bases in between. This CDR3 comprises 14 residues. The germline V gene has CDR1 ENHRY and CDR2 SYGVKD. The CDR3 sequence: CAIRMTEVNTEAFF. CDR3 in DNA: TGTGCCATCAGGATGACAGAGGTGAACACTGAAGCTTTCTTT.

This clonotype was observed at least ten times. CDR3 in amino acids: CASTRSMNSPLHF. As DNA, the CDR3 is TGTGCCAGCACCCGAAGTATGAATTCACCCCTCCACTTT. This sequence joins TRBV6-5 and TRBJ1-6; D gene ambiguous. The CDR3 length is 13 residues. CDR1 and CDR2 from the germline V gene are MNHEY and SVGAGI. V lost 7 bases and J 7 bases, leaving 11 bases between the germline ends.

This clonotype was observed a few times. This chain joins TRBV6-2 or TRBV6-3 and TRBJ2-4; D uncertain. This CDR3 is 16 amino acids long. In germline, CDR1 is MNHEY, CDR2 SVGEGT. The V and J ends lost 3 bases and 0 bases respectively, with 12 bases between them. This CDR3 reads CASSYRWGVAKNIQYF. The CDR3 nucleotides are TGTGCCAGCAGTTATAGGTGGGGTGTAGCCAAAAACATTCAGTACTTC.

This chain uses TRBV27 with TRBJ2-5; weak D call: TRBD1 (5 bases). Germline V gene data show CDR1 as MNHEY and CDR2 as SMNVEV (reference sequence). The CDR3 consists of 13 residues. The V gene lost 4 bases and the J gene lost 5 bases, with 11 bases spanning the gap. The CDR3 reads CASSSPRGETQYF. CDR3 nucleotides: TGTGCCAGCAGTTCCCCAAGGGGCGAGACCCAGTACTTC.

This clonotype was observed at least ten times. V and J are TRBV14 and TRBJ2-7; D unresolved. Trimming shortened V by 4 bases and J by 3 bases, and 16 bases separated the two germline ends. The CDR3 contains 15 residues. CDR1 and CDR2 from the germline V gene are SGHDN and FVKESK. The CDR3 spells CASSPAPTTLYEQYF. The CDR3 nucleotides read TGTGCCAGCAGCCCCGCCCCGACGACCCTCTACGAGCAGTACTTC.

This clonotype appeared many times. DNA of the CDR3: TGTGCCAGCAGCGCCCAGGGAACTGAAGCTTTCTTT. This gives the protein CASSAQGTEAFF. This chain links TRBV9 with TRBJ1-1, with a tentative D call TRBD1 (5 bases). Trimming removed 3 bases at V and 5 bases at J, with 8 bases between. CDR1 SGDLS and CDR2 YYNGEE come from the germline V gene. This CDR3 contains 12 residues. Full variable domain (remainder filled in from reference TRBV9 and TRBJ1-1): DSGVTQTPKHLITATGQRVTLRCSPRSGDLSVYWYQQSLDQGLQFLIQYYNGEERAKGNILERFSAQQFPDLHSELNLSSLELGDSALYFCASSAQGTEAFFGQGTRLTVV.

This clonotype was recorded at least ten times. V gene TRBV5-4 combines with J gene TRBJ2-3; D not resolved. Germline-derived CDR1 and CDR2 are SGHNT and YYREEE (reference sequence). The CDR3 contains 14 residues. Trimming removed 0 bases at V and 2 bases at J, with 7 bases between. In nucleotides, the CDR3 is TGTGCCAGCAGCTTGGATTGGTCCACAGATACGCAGTATTTT. Encoded protein: CASSLDWSTDTQYF.

This clonotype turned up a few times. The genes are TRBV2 and TRBJ2-5; 7 bases are shared with TRBD2. Trimming took 7 bases from V and 5 from J; bases not matched to a gene: 7. Germline lookup yields CDR1 SNHLY and CDR2 FYNNEI. CDR3 length equals 13 residues. CDR3 loop: CASMVGRAETQYF. DNA of the CDR3: TGTGCCAGCATGGTGGGGAGGGCGGAGACCCAGTACTTC. The full variable domain, its missing parts supplied by reference TRBV2 and TRBJ2-5, is EPEVTQTPSHQVTQMGQEVILRCVPISNHLYFYWYRQILGQKVEFLVSFYNNEISEKSEIFDDQFSVERPDGSNFTLKIRSTKLEDSAMYFCASMVGRAETQYFGPGTRLLVL.

Worth noting for this clonotype: A much larger clone lies a single base off, so this may be a read error. The CDR3 nucleotides read TGCAGTGCTAGAGGGACAGGGTCCCATGAAAAACTGTTTTTT. Protein sequence: CSARGTGSHEKLFF. This chain uses TRBV20-1 with TRBJ1-4; 8 positions match TRBD1. J lost 6 bases, V lost 1 base, and 4 bases had no gene match. Germline lookup yields CDR1 DFQATT and CDR2 SNEGSKA (reference sequence). This CDR3 spans 14 amino acids.